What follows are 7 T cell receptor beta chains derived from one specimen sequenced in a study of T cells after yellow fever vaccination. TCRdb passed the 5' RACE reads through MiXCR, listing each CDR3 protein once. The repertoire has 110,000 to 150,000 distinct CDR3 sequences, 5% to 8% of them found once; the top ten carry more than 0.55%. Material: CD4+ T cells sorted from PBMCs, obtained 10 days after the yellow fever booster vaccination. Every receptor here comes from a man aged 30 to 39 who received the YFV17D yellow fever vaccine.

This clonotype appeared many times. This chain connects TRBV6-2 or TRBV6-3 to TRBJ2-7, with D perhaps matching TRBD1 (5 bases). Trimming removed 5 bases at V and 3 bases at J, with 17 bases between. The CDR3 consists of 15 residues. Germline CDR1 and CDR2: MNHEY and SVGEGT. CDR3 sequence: CASSPVGAGVYEQYF. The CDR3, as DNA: TGTGCCAGCAGTCCGGTAGGGGCCGGAGTCTACGAGCAGTACTTC.

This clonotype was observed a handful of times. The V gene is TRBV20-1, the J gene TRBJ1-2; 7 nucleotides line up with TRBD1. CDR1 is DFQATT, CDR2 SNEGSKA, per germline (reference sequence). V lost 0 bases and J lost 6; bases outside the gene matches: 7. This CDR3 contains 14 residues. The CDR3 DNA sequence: TGCAGTGCTAGAGAAAAGAAACAGGGGCATGGCTACACCTTC. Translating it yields CSAREKKQGHGYTF.

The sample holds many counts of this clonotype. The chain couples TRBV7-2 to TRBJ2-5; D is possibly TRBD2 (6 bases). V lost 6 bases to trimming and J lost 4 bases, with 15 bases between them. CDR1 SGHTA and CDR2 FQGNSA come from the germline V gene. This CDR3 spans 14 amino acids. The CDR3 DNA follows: TGTGCCAGCAGTAGGGCGGGACGCCTAGAGACCCAGTACTTC. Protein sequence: CASSRAGRLETQYF.

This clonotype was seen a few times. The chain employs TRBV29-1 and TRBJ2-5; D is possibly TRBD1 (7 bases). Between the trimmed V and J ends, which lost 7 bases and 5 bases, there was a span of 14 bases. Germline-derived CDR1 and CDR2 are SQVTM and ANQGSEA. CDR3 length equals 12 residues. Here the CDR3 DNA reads TGCAGCGAAAGACAGGGAGGCGAGACCCAGTACTTC. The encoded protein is CSERQGGETQYF.

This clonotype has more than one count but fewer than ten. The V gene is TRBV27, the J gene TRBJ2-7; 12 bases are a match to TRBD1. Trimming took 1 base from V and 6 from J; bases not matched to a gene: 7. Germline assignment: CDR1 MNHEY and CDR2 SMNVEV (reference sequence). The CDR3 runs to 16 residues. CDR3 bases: TGTGCCAGCAGTTTATTTACGGGACAGGGGGCCGTCGAGCAGTACTTC. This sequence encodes CASSLFTGQGAVEQYF.

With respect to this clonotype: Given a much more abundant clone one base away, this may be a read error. In DNA, the CDR3 is TGTGCCAGCAGTTTGGACAGGGTCACTGAAGCTTTCTTT. As protein: CASSLDRVTEAFF. V gene TRBV12-3 or TRBV12-4 combines with J gene TRBJ1-1; 8 positions agree with TRBD1. Trimming removed 3 bases from V and 4 bases from J; junction bases left unmatched: 1. CDR3 size: 13 residues.

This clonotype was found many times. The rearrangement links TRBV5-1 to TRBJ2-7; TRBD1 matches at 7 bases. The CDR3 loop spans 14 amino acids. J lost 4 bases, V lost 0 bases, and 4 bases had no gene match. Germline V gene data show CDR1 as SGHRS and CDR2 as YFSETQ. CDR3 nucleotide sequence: TGCGCCAGCAGCTTGGGGGACAGCCGATACGAGCAGTACTTC. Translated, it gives CASSLGDSRYEQYF.